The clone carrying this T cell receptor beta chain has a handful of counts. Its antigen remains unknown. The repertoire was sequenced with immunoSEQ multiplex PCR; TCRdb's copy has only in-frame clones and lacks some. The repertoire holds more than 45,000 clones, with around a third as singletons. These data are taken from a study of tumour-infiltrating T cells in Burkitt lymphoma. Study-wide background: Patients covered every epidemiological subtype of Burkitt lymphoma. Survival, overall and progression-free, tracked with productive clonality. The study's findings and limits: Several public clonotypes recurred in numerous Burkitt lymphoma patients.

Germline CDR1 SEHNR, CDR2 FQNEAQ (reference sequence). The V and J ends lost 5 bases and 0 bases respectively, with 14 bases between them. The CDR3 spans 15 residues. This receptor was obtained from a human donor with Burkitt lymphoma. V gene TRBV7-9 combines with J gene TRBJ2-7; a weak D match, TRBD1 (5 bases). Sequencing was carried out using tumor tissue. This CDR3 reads CASSPIRESSYEQYF. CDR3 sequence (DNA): TGTGCCAGCAGCCCAATCAGGGAAAGCTCCTACGAGCAGTACTTC.